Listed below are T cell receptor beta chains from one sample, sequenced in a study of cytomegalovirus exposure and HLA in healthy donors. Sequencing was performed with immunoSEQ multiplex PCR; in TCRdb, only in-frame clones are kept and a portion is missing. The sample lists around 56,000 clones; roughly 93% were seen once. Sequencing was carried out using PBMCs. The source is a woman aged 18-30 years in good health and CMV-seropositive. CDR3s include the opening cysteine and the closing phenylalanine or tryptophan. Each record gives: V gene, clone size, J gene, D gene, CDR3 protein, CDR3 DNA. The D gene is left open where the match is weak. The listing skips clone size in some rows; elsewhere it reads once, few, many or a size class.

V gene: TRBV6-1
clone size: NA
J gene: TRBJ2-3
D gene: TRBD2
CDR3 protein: CASIAGGKDTQYF
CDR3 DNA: TGTGCCAGCATAGCGGGGGGGAAGGATACGCAGTATTTT

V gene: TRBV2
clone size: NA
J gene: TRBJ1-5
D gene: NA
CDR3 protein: CASSEWGMGEGQPQHF
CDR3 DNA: TGTGCCAGCAGTGAATGGGGTATGGGGGAGGGGCAGCCCCAGCATTTT

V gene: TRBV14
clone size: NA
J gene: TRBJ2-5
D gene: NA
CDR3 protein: CASGYGEETQYF
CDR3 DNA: TGTGCCAGCGGGTACGGAGAAGAGACCCAGTACTTC

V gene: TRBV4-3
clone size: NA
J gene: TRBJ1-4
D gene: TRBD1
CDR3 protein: CASSRRDRVLEKLFF
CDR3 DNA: TGCGCCAGCAGCCGCCGGGACAGGGTATTAGAAAAACTGTTTTTT

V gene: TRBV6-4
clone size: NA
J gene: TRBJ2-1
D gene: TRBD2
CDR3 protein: CASSSGDYHNEQFF
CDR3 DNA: TGTGCCAGCAGTTCGGGGGACTACCACAATGAGCAGTTCTTC

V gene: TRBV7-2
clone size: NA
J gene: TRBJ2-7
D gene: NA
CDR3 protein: CASSTDISYEQYF
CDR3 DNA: TGTGCCAGCAGCACAGACATCTCCTACGAGCAGTACTTC

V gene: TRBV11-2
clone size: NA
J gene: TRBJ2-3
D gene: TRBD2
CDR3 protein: CASSWRGGPDTQYF
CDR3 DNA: TGTGCCAGCAGCTGGCGGGGGGGGCCAGATACGCAGTATTTT

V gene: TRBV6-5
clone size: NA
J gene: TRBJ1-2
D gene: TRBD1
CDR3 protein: CASSYTSTGHGKGYTF
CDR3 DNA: TGTGCCAGCAGTTACACCTCGACAGGGCACGGTAAAGGCTACACCTTC

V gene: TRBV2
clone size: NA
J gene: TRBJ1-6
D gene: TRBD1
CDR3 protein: CASSYLNRGRNNSPLHF
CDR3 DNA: TGTGCCAGCAGTTATCTAAACAGGGGGCGGAATAATTCACCCCTCCACTTT

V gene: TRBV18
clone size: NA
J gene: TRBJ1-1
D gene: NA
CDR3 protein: CASSPSRDTEAFF
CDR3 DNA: TGTGCCAGCTCACCTTCCAGGGACACTGAAGCTTTCTTT

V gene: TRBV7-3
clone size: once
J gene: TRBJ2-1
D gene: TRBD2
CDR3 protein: CASSLAGGPNDEQFF
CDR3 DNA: TGTGCCAGCAGCTTAGCGGGGGGGCCCAACGATGAGCAGTTCTTC

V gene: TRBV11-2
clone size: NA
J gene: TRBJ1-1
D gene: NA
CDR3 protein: CASSLVPMNTEAFF
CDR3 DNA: TGTGCCAGCAGCTTAGTTCCCATGAACACTGAAGCTTTCTTT

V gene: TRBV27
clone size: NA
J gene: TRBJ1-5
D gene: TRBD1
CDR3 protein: CASSFIGRGTGVRQPQHF
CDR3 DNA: TGTGCCAGCAGTTTCATCGGTCGAGGGACAGGGGTTCGTCAGCCCCAGCATTTT

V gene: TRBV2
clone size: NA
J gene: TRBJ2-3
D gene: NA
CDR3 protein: CASSDTVYTQYF
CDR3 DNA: TGTGCCAGCAGTGACACTGTATATACGCAGTATTTT

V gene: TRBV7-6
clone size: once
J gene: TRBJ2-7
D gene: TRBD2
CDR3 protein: CASTISGEGYEQYF
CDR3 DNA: TGTGCCAGCACCATTAGCGGGGAAGGCTACGAGCAGTACTTC

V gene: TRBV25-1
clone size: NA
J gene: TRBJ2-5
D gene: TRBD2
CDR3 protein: CASSETPGLAAETQYF
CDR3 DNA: TGTGCCAGCAGTGAGACCCCGGGACTAGCCGCGGAGACCCAGTACTTC

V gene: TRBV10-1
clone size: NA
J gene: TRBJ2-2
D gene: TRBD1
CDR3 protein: CASSGGTGIWNTGELFF
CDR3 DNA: TGCGCCAGCAGTGGGGGGACAGGGATATGGAACACCGGGGAGCTGTTTTTT

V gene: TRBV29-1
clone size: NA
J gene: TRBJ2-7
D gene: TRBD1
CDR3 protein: CSARQGAYEQYF
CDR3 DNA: TGCAGCGCAAGACAGGGGGCCTACGAGCAGTACTTC

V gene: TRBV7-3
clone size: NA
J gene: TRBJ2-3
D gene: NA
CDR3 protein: CASSLTEGRTQYF
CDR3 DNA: TGTGCCAGCAGCTTAACGGAGGGAAGGACGCAGTATTTT

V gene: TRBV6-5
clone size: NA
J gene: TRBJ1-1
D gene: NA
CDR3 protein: CASRLHTGNTEAFF
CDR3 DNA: TGTGCCAGCAGGTTACACACAGGGAACACTGAAGCTTTCTTT

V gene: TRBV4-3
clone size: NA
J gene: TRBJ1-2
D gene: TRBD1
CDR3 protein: CANQTGNYGYTF
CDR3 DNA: TGCGCCAACCAGACAGGGAACTATGGCTACACCTTC

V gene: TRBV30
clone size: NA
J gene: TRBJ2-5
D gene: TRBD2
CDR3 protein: CAWSTGGFNQETQYF
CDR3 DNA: TGTGCCTGGAGTACGGGGGGTTTTAACCAAGAGACCCAGTACTTC

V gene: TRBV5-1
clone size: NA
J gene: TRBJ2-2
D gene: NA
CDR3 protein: CASSLTVGNTGELFF
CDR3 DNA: TGCGCCAGCAGCTTAACTGTCGGGAACACCGGGGAGCTGTTTTTT

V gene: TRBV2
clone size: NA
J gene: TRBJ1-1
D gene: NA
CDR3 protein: CASSSARQGIGTEAFF
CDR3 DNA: TGTGCCAGCAGTAGTGCCAGGCAGGGGATTGGCACTGAAGCTTTCTTT

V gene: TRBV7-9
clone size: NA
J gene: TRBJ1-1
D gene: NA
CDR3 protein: CASEMNTEAFF
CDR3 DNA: TGTGCCAGCGAGATGAACACTGAAGCTTTCTTT

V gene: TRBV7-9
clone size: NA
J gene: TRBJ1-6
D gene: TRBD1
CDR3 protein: CASSALTGVNSPLHF
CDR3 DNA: TGTGCCAGCAGCGCATTGACAGGGGTGAATTCACCCCTCCACTTT

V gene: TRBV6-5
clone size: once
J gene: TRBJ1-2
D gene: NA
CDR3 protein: CASSFRPFGGNYGYTF
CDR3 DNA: TGTGCCAGCAGTTTCAGACCCTTCGGGGGGAACTATGGCTACACCTTC

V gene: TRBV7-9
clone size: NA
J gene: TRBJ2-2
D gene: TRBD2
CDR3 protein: CASSQEPGLAGRTGELFF
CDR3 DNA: TGTGCCAGCAGCCAAGAGCCGGGACTAGCCGGACGAACCGGGGAGCTGTTTTTT